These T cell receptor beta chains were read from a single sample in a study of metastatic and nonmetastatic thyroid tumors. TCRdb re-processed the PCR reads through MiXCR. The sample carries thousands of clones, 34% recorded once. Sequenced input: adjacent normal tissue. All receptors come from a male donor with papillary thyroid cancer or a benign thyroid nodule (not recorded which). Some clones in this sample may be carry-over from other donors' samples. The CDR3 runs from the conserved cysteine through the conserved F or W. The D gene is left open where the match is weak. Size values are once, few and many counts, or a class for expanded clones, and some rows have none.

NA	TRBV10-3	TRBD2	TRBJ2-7	CAISETSGRRYEQYF	TGTGCCATCAGTGAGACTAGCGGGAGAAGGTACGAGCAGTACTTC
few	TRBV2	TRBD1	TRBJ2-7	CASRWLGQGTYEQYF	TGTGCCAGCAGGTGGTTGGGACAGGGAACCTACGAGCAGTACTTC
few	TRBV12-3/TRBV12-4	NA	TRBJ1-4	CASGDTRWGLFF	TGTGCCAGTGGGGACACCCGGTGGGGACTGTTTTTT
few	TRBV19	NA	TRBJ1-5	CASSNWGDSNQPQHF	TGTGCCAGTAGTAATTGGGGGGATAGCAATCAGCCCCAGCATTTT
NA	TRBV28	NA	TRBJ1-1	CASSLFDTEAFF	TGTGCCAGCAGTTTATTCGACACTGAAGCTTTCTTT
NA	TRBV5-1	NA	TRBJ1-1	CASRRGYSDTEAFF	TGCGCCAGCAGACGGGGGTACAGTGACACTGAAGCTTTCTTT
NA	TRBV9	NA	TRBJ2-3	CASSVGVTPPVSQYF	TGTGCCAGCAGCGTAGGGGTGACCCCCCCGGTTTCGCAGTATTTT
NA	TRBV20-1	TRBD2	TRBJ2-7	CSATPSGNYEQYF	TGCAGTGCTACTCCTAGCGGTAACTACGAGCAGTACTTC
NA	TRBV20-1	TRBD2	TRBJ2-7	CSAREASGAGEQYF	TGCAGTGCTAGAGAGGCTAGCGGGGCGGGAGAGCAGTACTTC
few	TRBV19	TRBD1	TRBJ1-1	CASRQGDRNTESFF	TGTGCCAGTAGACAAGGGGACAGGAACACTGAATCTTTCTTT
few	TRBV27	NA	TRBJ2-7	CASSTISLHEQYF	TGTGCCAGCAGTACTATCTCCCTCCACGAGCAGTACTTC
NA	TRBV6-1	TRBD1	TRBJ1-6	CASRTRTGGYNSPLHF	TGTGCCAGCAGAACCCGGACAGGGGGCTATAATTCACCCCTCCACTTT
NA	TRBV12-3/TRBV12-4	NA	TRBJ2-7	CASSLTYEQYF	TGTGCCAGCAGTTTAACCTACGAGCAGTACTTC
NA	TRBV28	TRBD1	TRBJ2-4	CASSQPDRVDIQYF	TGTGCCAGCAGTCAGCCAGACAGGGTCGACATTCAGTACTTC